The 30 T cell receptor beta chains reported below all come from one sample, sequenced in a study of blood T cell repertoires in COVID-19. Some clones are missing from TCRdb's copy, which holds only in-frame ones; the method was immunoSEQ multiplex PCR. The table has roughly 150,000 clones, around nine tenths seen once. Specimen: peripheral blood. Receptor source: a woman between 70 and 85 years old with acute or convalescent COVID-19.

CDR3 sequence: CASSTVAIGANVLTF. In DNA, the CDR3 is TGTGCCAGCAGTACGGTAGCCATCGGGGCCAACGTCCTGACTTTC. V and J are TRBV27 and TRBJ2-6; D remains ambiguous. The CDR3 sequence is 15 residues long. The germline gives CDR1 MNHEY, CDR2 SMNVEV (reference sequence). With 5 bases removed from V and 4 bases from J, the gap between germline ends came to 12 bases. Full variable domain (missing parts from reference TRBV27 and TRBJ2-6): EAQVTQNPRYLITVTGKKLTVTCSQNMNHEYMSWYRQDPGLGLRQIYYSMNVEVTDKGDVPEGYKVSRKEKRNFPLILESPSPNQTSLYFCASSTVAIGANVLTFGAGSRLTVL.

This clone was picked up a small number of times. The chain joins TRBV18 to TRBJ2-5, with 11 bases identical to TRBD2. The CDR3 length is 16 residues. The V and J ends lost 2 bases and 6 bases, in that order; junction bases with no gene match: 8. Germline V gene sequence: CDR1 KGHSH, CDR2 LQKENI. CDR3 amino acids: CASSPTLAGASQTQYF. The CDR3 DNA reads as TGTGCCAGCTCACCAACACTAGCGGGGGCCAGTCAGACCCAGTACTTC.

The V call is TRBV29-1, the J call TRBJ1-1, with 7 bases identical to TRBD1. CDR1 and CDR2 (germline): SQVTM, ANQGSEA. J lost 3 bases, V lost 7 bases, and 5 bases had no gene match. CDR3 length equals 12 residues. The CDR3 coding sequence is TGCAGCGCCAGGGACAGCTACACTGAAGCTTTCTTT. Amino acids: CSARDSYTEAFF.

CDR3: CSASSGTGGPRGYGYTF. In nucleotides, the CDR3 is TGCAGTGCTAGTTCCGGGACAGGGGGCCCTCGAGGTTATGGCTACACCTTC. The chain couples TRBV20-1 to TRBJ1-2; 12 positions agree with TRBD1. V was pared by 3 bases and J by 5 bases, with 13 bases of the junction left unmatched. Germline-derived CDR1 and CDR2 are DFQATT and SNEGSKA (reference sequence). This CDR3 spans 17 amino acids.

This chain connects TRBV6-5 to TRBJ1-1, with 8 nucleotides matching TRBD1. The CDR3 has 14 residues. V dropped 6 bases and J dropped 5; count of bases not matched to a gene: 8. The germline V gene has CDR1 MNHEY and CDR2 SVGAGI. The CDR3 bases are TGTGCCAGCAGGGAGTCGGGACAGGTAACTGAAGCTTTCTTT. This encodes CASRESGQVTEAFF.

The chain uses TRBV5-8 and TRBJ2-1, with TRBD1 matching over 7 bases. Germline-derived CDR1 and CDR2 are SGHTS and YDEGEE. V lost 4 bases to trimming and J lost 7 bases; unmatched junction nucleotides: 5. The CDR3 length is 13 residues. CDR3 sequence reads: CASSIHRGNEQFF. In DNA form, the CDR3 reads TGTGCCAGCAGCATACACAGGGGAAATGAGCAGTTCTTC. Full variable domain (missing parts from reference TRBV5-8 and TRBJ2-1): EAGVTQSPTHLIKTRGQQATLRCSPISGHTSVYWYQQALGLGLQFLLWYDEGEERNRGNFPPRFSGRQFPNYSSELNVNALELEDSALYLCASSIHRGNEQFFGPGTRLTVL.

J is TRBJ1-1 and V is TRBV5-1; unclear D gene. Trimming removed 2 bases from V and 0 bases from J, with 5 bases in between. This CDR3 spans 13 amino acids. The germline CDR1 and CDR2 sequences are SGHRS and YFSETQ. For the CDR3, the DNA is TGCGCCAGCAGCTTAACATTGAACACTGAAGCTTTCTTT. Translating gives CASSLTLNTEAFF.

The CDR3 sequence is CASSWAGVNTEAFF. The CDR3, as DNA: TGCGCCAGCAGCTGGGCAGGGGTGAACACTGAAGCTTTCTTT. The chain is built from TRBV5-1 and TRBJ1-1; tentatively, D is TRBD1 (6 bases). Trimming removed 3 bases from V and 0 bases from J, with 9 bases in between. Germline loops: CDR1 SGHRS, CDR2 YFSETQ. The CDR3 is made up of 14 amino acids. Based on the CDR3 plus reference TRBV5-1 and TRBJ1-1, the full variable domain is KAGVTQTPRYLIKTRGQQVTLSCSPISGHRSVSWYQQTPGQGLQFLFEYFSETQRNKGNFPGRFSGRQFSNSRSEMNVSTLELGDSALYLCASSWAGVNTEAFFGQGTRLTVV.

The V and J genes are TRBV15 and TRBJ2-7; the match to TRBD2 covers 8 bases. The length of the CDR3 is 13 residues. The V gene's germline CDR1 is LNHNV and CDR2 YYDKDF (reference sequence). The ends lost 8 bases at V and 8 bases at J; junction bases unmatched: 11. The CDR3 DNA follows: TGTGCCACCTCTTTCGGGGGGGGTCCGAAGCAGTACGTC. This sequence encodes CATSFGGGPKQYV.

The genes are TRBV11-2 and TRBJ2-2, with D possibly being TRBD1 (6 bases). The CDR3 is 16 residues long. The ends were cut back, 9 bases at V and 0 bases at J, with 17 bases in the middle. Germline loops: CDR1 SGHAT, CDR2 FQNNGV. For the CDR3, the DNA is TGTGCCAGTAAAACAGGGAAGTGGGCGAACACCGGGGAGCTGTTTTTT. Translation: CASKTGKWANTGELFF.

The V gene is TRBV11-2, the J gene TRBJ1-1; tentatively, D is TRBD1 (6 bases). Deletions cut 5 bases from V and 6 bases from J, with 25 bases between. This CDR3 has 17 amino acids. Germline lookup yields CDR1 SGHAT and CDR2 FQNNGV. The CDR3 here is CASSHRRGASGLAEAFF. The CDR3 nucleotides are TGTGCCAGCAGCCACAGGCGGGGGGCCTCCGGTTTGGCTGAAGCTTTCTTT.

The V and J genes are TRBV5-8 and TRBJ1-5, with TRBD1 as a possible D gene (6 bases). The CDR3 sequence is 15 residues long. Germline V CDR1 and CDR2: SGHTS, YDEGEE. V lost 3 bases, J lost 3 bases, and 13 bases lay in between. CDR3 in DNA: TGTGCCAGCAGCTCGCAGGGGTCAAACAATCAGCCCCAGCATTTT. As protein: CASSSQGSNNQPQHF.

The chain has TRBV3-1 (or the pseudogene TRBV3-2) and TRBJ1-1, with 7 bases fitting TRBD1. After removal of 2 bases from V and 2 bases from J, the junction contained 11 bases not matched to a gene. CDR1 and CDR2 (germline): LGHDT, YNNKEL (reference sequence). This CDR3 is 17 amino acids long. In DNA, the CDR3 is TGTGCCAGCAGCCAAAAAATCTTTTACAGGGGTAACACTGAAGCTTTCTTT. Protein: CASSQKIFYRGNTEAFF.

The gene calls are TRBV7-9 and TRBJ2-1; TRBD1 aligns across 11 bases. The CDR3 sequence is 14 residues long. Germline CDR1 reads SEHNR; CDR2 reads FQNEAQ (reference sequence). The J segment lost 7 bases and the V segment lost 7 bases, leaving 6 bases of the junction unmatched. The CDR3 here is CASTGQGASNEQFF. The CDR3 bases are TGTGCCAGCACCGGACAGGGGGCATCGAATGAGCAGTTCTTC.

The CDR3 DNA is TGTGCCAGCAGTGACCGGGGTCGCAATCAGCCCCAGCATTTT. Translated: CASSDRGRNQPQHF. The rearrangement uses TRBV6-1 and TRBJ1-5; D not resolved. The CDR3 extends over 14 amino acids. CDR1 is MNHNS and CDR2 is SASEGT in the germline V gene. Trimming took 3 bases from V and 2 from J, leaving 8 bases between them.

Written as DNA, the CDR3 is TGTGCCACCAGCAGAGGAGGGACAGGGGCCAACTATGGCTACACCTTC. This codes for CATSRGGTGANYGYTF. J is TRBJ1-2 and V is TRBV15, with 10 bases matching TRBD1. Germline CDR1 and CDR2: LNHNV and YYDKDF (reference sequence). The junction had 4 bases not matched to a gene; V was cut back by 1 base and J by 2 bases. The length of the CDR3 is 16 residues.

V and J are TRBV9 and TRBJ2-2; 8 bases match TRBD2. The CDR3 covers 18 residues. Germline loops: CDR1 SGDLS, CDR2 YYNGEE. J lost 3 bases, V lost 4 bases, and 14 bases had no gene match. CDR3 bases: TGTGCCAGCAGCCCCCCCGGGGGGGCCGGTTTGTACACCGGGGAGCTGTTTTTT. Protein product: CASSPPGGAGLYTGELFF.

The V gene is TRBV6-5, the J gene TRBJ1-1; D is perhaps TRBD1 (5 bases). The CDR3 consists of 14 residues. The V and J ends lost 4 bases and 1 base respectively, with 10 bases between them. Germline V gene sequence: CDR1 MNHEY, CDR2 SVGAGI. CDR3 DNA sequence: TGTGCCAGCAGTTTCACGACAGCGAACACTGAAGCTTTCTTT. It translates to CASSFTTANTEAFF.

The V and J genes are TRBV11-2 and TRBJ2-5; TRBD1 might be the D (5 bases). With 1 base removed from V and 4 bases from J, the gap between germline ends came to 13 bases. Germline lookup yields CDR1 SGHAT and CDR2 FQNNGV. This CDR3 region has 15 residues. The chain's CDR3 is CASSLGGPGPETQYF. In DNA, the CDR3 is TGTGCCAGCAGCTTAGGAGGTCCAGGGCCAGAGACCCAGTACTTC.

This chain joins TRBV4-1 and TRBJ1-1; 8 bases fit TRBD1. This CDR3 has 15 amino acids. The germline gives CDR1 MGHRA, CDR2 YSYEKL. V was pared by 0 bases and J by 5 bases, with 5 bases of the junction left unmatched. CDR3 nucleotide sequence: TGCGCCAGCAGCCAAGATAGACAGGGGAGGACTGAAGCTTTCTTT. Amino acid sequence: CASSQDRQGRTEAFF.

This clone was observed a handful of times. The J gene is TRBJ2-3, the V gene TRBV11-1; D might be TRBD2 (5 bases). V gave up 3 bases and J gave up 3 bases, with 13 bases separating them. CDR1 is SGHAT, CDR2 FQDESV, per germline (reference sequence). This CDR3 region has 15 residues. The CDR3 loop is CASSFGGLGTDTQYF. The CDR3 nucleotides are TGTGCCAGCAGCTTTGGAGGTTTAGGGACAGATACGCAGTATTTT.

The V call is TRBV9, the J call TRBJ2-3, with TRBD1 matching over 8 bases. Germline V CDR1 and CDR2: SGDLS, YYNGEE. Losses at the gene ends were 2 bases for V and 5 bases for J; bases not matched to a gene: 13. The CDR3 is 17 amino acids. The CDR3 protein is CASSVKSAGGNGDTQYF. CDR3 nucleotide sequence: TGTGCCAGCAGCGTGAAGTCAGCAGGGGGCAATGGAGATACGCAGTATTTT.

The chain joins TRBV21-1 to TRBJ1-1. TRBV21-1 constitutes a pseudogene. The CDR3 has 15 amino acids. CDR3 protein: CASRAATSLNTEAFF. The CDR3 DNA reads TGTGCCAGCCGAGCGGCAACGAGCCTGAACACTGAAGCTTTCTTT.

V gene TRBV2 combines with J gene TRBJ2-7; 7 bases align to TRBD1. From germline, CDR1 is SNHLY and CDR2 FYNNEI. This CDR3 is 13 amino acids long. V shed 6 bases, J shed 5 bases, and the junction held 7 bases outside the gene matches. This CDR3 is CASRERQGHEQYV. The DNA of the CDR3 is TGTGCCAGCAGAGAGAGACAGGGCCACGAGCAGTACGTC.

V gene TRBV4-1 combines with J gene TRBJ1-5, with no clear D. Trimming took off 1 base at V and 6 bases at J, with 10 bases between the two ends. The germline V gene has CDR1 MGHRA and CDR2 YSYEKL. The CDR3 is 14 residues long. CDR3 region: CASSQGPVTQPQHF. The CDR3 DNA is TGCGCCAGCAGCCAAGGTCCGGTAACTCAGCCCCAGCATTTT.

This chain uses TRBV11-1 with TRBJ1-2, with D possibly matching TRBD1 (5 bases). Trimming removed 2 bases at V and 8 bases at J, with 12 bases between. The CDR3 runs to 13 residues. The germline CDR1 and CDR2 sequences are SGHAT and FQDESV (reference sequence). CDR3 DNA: TGTGCCAGCAGCTTAATCGGGCAGGGCGGCTACACCTTC. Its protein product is CASSLIGQGGYTF. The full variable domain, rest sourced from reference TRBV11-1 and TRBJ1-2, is EAEVAQSPRYKITEKSQAVAFWCDPISGHATLYWYRQILGQGPELLVQFQDESVVDDSQLPKDRFSAERLKGVDSTLKIQPAELGDSAMYLCASSLIGQGGYTFGSGTRLTVV.

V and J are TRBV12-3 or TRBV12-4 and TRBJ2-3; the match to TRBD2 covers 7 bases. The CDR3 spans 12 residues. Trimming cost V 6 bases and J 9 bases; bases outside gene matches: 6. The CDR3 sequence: CASRGPAGTQYF. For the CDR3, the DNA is TGTGCCAGCAGGGGACCAGCGGGGACGCAGTATTTT.

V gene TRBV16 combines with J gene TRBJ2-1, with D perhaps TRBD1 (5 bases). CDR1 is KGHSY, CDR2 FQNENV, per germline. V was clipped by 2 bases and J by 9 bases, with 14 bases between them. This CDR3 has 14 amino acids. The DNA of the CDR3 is TGTGCCAGCAGCCAAGGGGCCCAACTCGGTGAGCAGTTCTTC. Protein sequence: CASSQGAQLGEQFF.

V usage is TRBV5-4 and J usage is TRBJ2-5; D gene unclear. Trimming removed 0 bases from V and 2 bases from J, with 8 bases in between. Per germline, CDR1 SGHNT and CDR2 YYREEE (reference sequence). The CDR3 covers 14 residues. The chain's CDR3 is CASSLEPRQETQYF. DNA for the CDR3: TGTGCCAGCAGCTTGGAGCCACGACAAGAGACCCAGTACTTC. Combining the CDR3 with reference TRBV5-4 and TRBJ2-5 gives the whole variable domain ETGVTQSPTHLIKTRGQQVTLRCSSQSGHNTVSWYQQALGQGPQFIFQYYREEENGRGNFPPRFSGLQFPNYSSELNVNALELDDSALYLCASSLEPRQETQYFGPGTRLLVL.

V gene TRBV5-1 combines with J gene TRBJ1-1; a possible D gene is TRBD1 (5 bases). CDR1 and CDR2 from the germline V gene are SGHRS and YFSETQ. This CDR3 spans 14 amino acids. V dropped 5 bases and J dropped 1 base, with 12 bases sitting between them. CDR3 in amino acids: CASRRGPGNTEAFF. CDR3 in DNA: TGCGCCAGCAGGCGGGGACCGGGGAACACTGAAGCTTTCTTT. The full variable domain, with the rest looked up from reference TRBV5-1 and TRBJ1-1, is KAGVTQTPRYLIKTRGQQVTLSCSPISGHRSVSWYQQTPGQGLQFLFEYFSETQRNKGNFPGRFSGRQFSNSRSEMNVSTLELGDSALYLCASRRGPGNTEAFFGQGTRLTVV.